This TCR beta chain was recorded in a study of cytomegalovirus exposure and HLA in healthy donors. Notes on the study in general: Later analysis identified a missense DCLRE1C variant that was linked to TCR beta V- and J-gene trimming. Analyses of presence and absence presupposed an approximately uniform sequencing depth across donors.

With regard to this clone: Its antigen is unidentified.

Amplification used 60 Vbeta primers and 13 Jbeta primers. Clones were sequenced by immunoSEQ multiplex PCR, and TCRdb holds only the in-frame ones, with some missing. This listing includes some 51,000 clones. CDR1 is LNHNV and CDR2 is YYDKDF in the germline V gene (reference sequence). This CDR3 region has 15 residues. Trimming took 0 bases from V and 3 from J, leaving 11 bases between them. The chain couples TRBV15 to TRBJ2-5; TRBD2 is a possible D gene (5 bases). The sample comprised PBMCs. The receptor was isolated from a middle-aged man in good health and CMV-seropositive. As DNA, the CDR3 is TGTGCCACCAGCAGAGATGGGGAGACTGAAGAGACCCAGTACTTC. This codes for CATSRDGETEETQYF.